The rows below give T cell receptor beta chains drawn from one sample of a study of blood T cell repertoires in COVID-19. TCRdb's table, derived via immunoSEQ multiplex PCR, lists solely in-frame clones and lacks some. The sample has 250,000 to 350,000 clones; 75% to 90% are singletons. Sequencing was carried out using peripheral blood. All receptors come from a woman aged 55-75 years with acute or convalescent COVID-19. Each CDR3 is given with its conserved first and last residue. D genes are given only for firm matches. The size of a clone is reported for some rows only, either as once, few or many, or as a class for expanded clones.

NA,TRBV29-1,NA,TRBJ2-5,CSVGASQETQYF,TGCAGCGTTGGAGCGAGCCAAGAGACCCAGTACTTC
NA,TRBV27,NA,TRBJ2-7,CASSLRGGTLEQYF,TGTGCCAGCAGTTTAAGGGGGGGGACCCTTGAGCAGTACTTC
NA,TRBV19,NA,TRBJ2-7,CASSLDSNYEQYF,TGTGCCAGTAGTTTGGACAGCAACTACGAGCAGTACTTC
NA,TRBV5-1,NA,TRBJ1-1,CASSQRGTSTEAFF,TGCGCCAGCAGCCAAAGGGGAACGAGCACTGAAGCTTTCTTT
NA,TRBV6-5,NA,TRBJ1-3,CASRQGGGAGNTIYF,TGTGCCAGCAGGCAAGGCGGGGGAGCTGGAAACACCATATATTTT
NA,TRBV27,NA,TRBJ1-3,CASSPGLKSGNTIYF,TGTGCCAGCAGCCCGGGACTGAAATCTGGAAACACCATATATTTT
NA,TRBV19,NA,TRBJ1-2,CASSIETKLYGYTF,TGTGCCAGTAGTATTGAGACAAAACTCTATGGCTACACCTTC
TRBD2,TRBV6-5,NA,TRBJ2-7,CASTLGTSGYEQYF,TGTGCCAGCACCCTTGGGACTAGCGGCTACGAGCAGTACTTC
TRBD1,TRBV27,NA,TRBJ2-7,CASSDRGDEQYF,TGTGCCAGCAGCGACAGGGGGGACGAGCAGTACTTC
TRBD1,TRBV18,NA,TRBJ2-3,CASSSQGASTDTQYF,TGTGCCAGCTCGTCCCAGGGGGCGAGCACAGATACGCAGTATTTT
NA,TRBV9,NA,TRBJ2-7,CASSVWGDAKAYEQYF,TGTGCCAGCAGCGTATGGGGGGACGCGAAGGCTTACGAGCAGTACTTC
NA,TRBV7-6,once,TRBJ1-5,CASSLGAVQPQHF,TGTGCCAGCAGCTTAGGAGCGGTTCAGCCCCAGCATTTT
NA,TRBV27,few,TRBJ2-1,CASNIRDNSYNEQFF,TGTGCCAGCAATATACGGGACAACTCCTACAATGAGCAGTTCTTC
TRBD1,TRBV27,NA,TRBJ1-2,CASSTGQGLYGYTF,TGTGCCAGCAGTACCGGACAGGGACTCTATGGCTACACCTTC
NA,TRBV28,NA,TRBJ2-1,CASSFSDMGFYNEQFF,TGTGCCAGCAGTTTTTCCGACATGGGCTTTTACAATGAGCAGTTCTTC
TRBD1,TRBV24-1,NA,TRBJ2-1,CATSDFGAGGQFF,TGTGCCACCAGTGATTTTGGTGCAGGGGGCCAGTTCTTC
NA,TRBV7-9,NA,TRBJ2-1,CASSSTRNNEQFF,TGTGCCAGCAGCTCAACTCGAAACAATGAGCAGTTCTTC
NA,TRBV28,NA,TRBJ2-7,CASSLPPGSSYEQYF,TGTGCCAGCAGTTTACCTCCGGGGAGCTCCTACGAGCAGTACTTC
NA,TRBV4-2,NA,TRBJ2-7,CASSQGHEQYF,TGTGCCAGCAGCCAGGGCCACGAGCAGTACTTC
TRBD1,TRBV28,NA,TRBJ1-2,CASSLYPGQADYGYTF,TGTGCCAGCAGTTTATACCCCGGACAGGCCGACTATGGCTACACCTTC
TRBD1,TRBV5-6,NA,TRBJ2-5,CASSSAGTGMETQYF,TGTGCCAGCAGCTCCGCCGGGACAGGGATGGAGACCCAGTACTTC
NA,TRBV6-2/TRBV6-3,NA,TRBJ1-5,CASSYRTGGQPQHF,TGTGCCAGCAGTTACCGGACGGGAGGGCAGCCCCAGCATTTT
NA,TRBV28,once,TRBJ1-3,CASTPGESGNTIYF,TGTGCCAGCACGCCCGGGGAGAGTGGAAACACCATATATTTT
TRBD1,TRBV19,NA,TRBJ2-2,CASSILQGANTGELFF,TGTGCCAGTAGTATCCTACAGGGGGCGAACACCGGGGAGCTGTTTTTT
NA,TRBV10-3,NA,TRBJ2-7,CAISEGTGGPEQYF,TGTGCCATCAGCGAGGGAACAGGAGGGCCCGAGCAGTACTTC
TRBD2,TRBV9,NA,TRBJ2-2,CASSVRLAGGITGELFF,TGTGCCAGCAGCGTCCGACTAGCGGGAGGGATCACCGGGGAGCTGTTTTTT
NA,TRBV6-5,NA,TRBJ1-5,CASSRGGNNQPQHF,TGTGCCAGCAGCAGGGGAGGGAACAATCAGCCCCAGCATTTT
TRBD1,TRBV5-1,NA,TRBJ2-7,CASSLTPRQGTAYEQYF,TGCGCCAGCAGCTTGACGCCCCGACAGGGTACAGCCTACGAGCAGTACTTC
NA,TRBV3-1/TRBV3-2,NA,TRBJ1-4,CASSRSLIGEEKLFF,TGTGCCAGCAGCCGAAGTCTAATTGGGGAGGAAAAACTGTTTTTT
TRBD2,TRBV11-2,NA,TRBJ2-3,CASSRSGEGTDTQYF,TGTGCCAGCAGCCGATCGGGGGAGGGGACAGATACGCAGTATTTT
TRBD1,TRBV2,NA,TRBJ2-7,CASSLETGDYEQYF,TGTGCCAGCAGTCTAGAGACAGGGGACTACGAGCAGTACTTC
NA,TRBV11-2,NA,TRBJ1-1,CASSQRDKGTEAFF,TGTGCCAGCAGCCAAAGAGACAAAGGCACTGAAGCTTTCTTT
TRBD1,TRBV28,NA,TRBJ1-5,CASSPTGRGSNQPQHF,TGTGCCAGCAGTCCGACAGGGAGAGGCAGCAATCAGCCCCAGCATTTT
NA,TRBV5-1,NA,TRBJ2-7,CASSPGSYEQYF,TGCGCCAGCAGCCCGGGGTCTTACGAGCAGTACTTC
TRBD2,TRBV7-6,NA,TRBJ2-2,CASSPDSWASGRGKATGELFF,TGTGCCAGCAGCCCCGACAGTTGGGCTAGCGGGAGGGGTAAGGCGACCGGGGAGCTGTTTTTT
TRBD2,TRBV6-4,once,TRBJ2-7,CASSDGTSGGNEQYF,TGTGCCAGCAGTGACGGGACTAGCGGGGGTAACGAGCAGTACTTC
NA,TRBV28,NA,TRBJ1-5,CASSFNEANQPQHF,TGTGCCAGCAGTTTCAATGAGGCGAATCAGCCCCAGCATTTT
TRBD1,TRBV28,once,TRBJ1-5,CASRIQGASNQPQHF,TGTGCCAGCAGGATTCAGGGGGCCAGCAATCAGCCCCAGCATTTT
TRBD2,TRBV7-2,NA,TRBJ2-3,CASSLIAGPSTDTQYF,TGTGCCAGCAGCCTGATAGCGGGACCGAGCACAGATACGCAGTATTTT
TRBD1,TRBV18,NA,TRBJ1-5,CASSPPGQPRGYQPQHF,TGTGCCAGCTCACCACCGGGACAGCCCAGGGGGTATCAGCCCCAGCATTTT
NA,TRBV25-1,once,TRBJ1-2,CASSGQVVDGYTF,TGTGCCAGCAGTGGGCAGGTCGTGGATGGCTACACCTTC
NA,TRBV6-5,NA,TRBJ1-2,CASSYLDGVINYGYTF,TGTGCCAGCAGTTATCTGGACGGGGTGATTAACTATGGCTACACCTTC